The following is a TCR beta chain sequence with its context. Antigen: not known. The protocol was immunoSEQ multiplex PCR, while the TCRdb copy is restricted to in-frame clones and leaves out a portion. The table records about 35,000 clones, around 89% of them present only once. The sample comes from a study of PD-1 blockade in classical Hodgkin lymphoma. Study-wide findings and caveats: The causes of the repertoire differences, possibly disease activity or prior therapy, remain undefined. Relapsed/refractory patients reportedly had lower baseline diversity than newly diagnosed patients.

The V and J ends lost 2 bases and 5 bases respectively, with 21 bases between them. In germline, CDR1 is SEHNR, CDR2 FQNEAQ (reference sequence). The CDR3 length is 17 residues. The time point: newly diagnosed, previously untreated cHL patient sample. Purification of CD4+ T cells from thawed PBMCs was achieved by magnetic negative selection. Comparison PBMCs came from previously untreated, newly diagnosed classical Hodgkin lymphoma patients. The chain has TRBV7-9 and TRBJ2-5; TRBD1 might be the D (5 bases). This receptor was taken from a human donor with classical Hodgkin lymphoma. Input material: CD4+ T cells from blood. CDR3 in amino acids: CASSLQGRTKIGETQYF. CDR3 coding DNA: TGTGCCAGCAGCTTACAGGGCAGGACCAAAATAGGGGAGACCCAGTACTTC.